The 21 T cell receptor beta chains listed next were all sequenced from one sample in a study of blood T cell repertoires in COVID-19. The table came from immunoSEQ multiplex PCR; TCRdb's copy has only in-frame clones and leaves some out. The sample has 130,000 to 150,000 clones; 84% are singletons. Sequenced sample: peripheral blood. Receptors originate from a human donor in a cohort sampled during active COVID-19.

The genes are TRBV5-6 and TRBJ2-3; 8 nucleotides match TRBD2. CDR1 SGHDT and CDR2 YYEEEE come from the germline V gene. Trimming at V came to 3 bases and at J to 4 bases, leaving 16 bases not matched to a gene. The CDR3 spans 18 residues. In nucleotides, the CDR3 is TGTGCCAGCAGCTCGAGACGATTAGCGGGGAGGGCCCCAGATACGCAGTATTTT. This translates into CASSSRRLAGRAPDTQYF.

This chain joins TRBV30 and TRBJ2-5; 14 bases fit TRBD2. V was clipped by 3 bases and J by 3 bases; unmatched bases: 3. Germline V CDR1 and CDR2: GTSNPN, SVGIG (reference sequence). CDR3 length: 15 amino acids. CDR3 sequence (DNA): TGTGCCTGGAGGCCGGGACTAGCGGGGGAAGAGACCCAGTACTTC. This sequence encodes CAWRPGLAGEETQYF.

The rearrangement links TRBV27 to TRBJ1-5, with a possible D match to TRBD1 (5 bases). There are 12 residues in the CDR3. CDR1 MNHEY and CDR2 SMNVEV come from the germline V gene (reference sequence). Trimming stripped 6 bases from V and 4 bases from J, with 7 bases between. CDR3 nucleotide sequence: TGTGCCAGCAGGGGGCCGAATCAGCCCCAGCATTTT. This codes for CASRGPNQPQHF.

This rearrangement joins TRBV25-1 to TRBJ2-7; 7 positions match TRBD2. Germline-derived CDR1 and CDR2 are MGHDK and SYGVNS. The CDR3 totals 13 residues. V lost 1 base to trimming and J lost 9 bases; unmatched junction nucleotides: 6. CDR3 bases: TGTGCCAGCAGTGAATCGATCCGGGGGGTGCAGTACTTC. Its protein is CASSESIRGVQYF.

The genes are TRBV10-1 and TRBJ2-1; 7 bases match TRBD1. V was pared by 8 bases and J by 5 bases, with 9 bases of the junction left unmatched. CDR3 size: 14 residues. Germline V CDR1 and CDR2: WNHNN, SYGVQD (reference sequence). The CDR3 region is CASRRDRHNNEQFF. The CDR3 DNA follows: TGCGCCAGCCGCCGGGACAGACATAACAATGAGCAGTTCTTC.

This chain uses TRBV6-5 with TRBJ1-2; TRBD1 is a possible D gene (6 bases). The CDR3 runs to 15 residues. Trimming pared 0 bases from V and 8 bases from J, leaving 16 bases between. Germline V gene sequence: CDR1 MNHEY, CDR2 SVGAGI. The CDR3 DNA is TGTGCCAGCAGTTACTCGATGGGACACCCTGGGGGCTACACCTTC. It is translated as CASSYSMGHPGGYTF.

The chain uses TRBV7-8 and TRBJ1-1; D perhaps matches TRBD1 (5 bases). The CDR3 spans 15 residues. Germline assignment: CDR1 SGHVS and CDR2 FQNEAQ. Trimming cost V 5 bases and J 0 bases, with 13 bases left between them. The CDR3 bases are TGTGCCAGCAGCCTTAGACAGTCCATGAACACTGAAGCTTTCTTT. It translates to CASSLRQSMNTEAFF.

The chain recombines TRBV5-6 with TRBJ1-2; TRBD1 agrees at 7 bases. The V gene end was trimmed by 6 bases and the J gene end by 8 bases; junction bases not matched to a gene: 7. CDR3 length: 12 amino acids. CDR1 and CDR2 from the germline V gene are SGHDT and YYEEEE. The CDR3 DNA is TGTGCCAGCATCGACAGGGTAGGAGGCTACACCTTC. It translates to CASIDRVGGYTF.

J is TRBJ2-3 and V is TRBV19, with 8 bases fitting TRBD1. The CDR3 contains 16 residues. Germline CDR1 LNHDA, CDR2 SQIVND (reference sequence). Trimming at V came to 2 bases and at J to 7 bases, leaving 11 bases not matched to a gene. CDR3 sequence reads: CASSIWQGALSNTQYF. CDR3 nucleotide sequence: TGTGCCAGTAGTATATGGCAGGGGGCCCTTTCAAATACGCAGTATTTT.

The chain has TRBV6-2 or TRBV6-3 and TRBJ1-3; D gene uncertain. The CDR3 covers 14 residues. Germline V gene sequence: CDR1 MNHEY, CDR2 SVGEGT. V gave up 5 bases and J gave up 3 bases, with 11 bases separating them. This CDR3 reads CASSPLGLGNTIYF. DNA for the CDR3: TGTGCCAGCAGTCCCTTGGGCCTTGGAAACACCATATATTTT.

The chain uses TRBV6-2 or TRBV6-3 and TRBJ1-2; D might be TRBD1 (5 bases). CDR1 is MNHEY, CDR2 SVGEGT, per germline. Trimming left V 2 bases short and J 2 bases short, with 9 bases between. The CDR3 extends over 14 amino acids. CDR3 residues: CASSYGRENYGYTF. DNA for the CDR3: TGTGCCAGCAGTTACGGCAGGGAAAACTATGGCTACACCTTC.

This clone is a singleton in its sample. This rearrangement joins TRBV21-1 to TRBJ1-4; the DNA was not used to check the table's D call, TRBD1. TRBV21-1 is a documented pseudogene. This CDR3 contains 17 residues. CDR3 in DNA: TGTGCCAGCAGCAGGCGGACAGGGTGGGGGGCTAATGAAAAACTGTTTTTT. Amino acids: CASSRRTGWGANEKLFF.

The V call is TRBV28, the J call TRBJ1-1; the D gene is possibly TRBD1 (6 bases). This CDR3 comprises 14 residues. Germline assignment: CDR1 MDHEN and CDR2 SYDVKM. The V gene lost 3 bases and the J gene lost 4 bases, with 12 bases spanning the gap. The CDR3 here is CASSLSQGVTEAFF. Here the CDR3 DNA reads TGTGCCAGCAGTTTGTCACAGGGAGTCACTGAAGCTTTCTTT.

The gene calls are TRBV21-1 and TRBJ1-2; TRBD1, the table's D call, lacks a check against the DNA. TRBV21-1 constitutes a pseudogene. The CDR3 has 15 amino acids. The CDR3 coding sequence is TGTGCCAGCAGCATGCACAGGGCCACTAACTATGGCTACACCTTC. It translates to CASSMHRATNYGYTF.

The chain is built from TRBV12-3 or TRBV12-4 and TRBJ1-2; D remains unclear. V was clipped by 7 bases and J by 4 bases, with 13 bases between them. The CDR3 is 13 residues long. The CDR3 is CASIAAGGYGYTF. CDR3 nucleotides: TGTGCCAGCATCGCCGCCGGAGGCTATGGCTACACCTTC.

The chain joins TRBV19 to TRBJ2-3; TRBD1 matches 9 bases. Germline loops: CDR1 LNHDA, CDR2 SQIVND (reference sequence). Trimming removed 6 bases from V and 1 base from J; junction bases left unmatched: 11. The CDR3 has 17 amino acids. In DNA form, the CDR3 reads TGTGCCAGTAGGCCCCCCCCGGGACAGGGACGCACAGATACGCAGTATTTT. Residues: CASRPPPGQGRTDTQYF.

The J gene is TRBJ2-1, the V gene TRBV27; 14 nucleotides line up with TRBD2. This CDR3 is 18 amino acids long. Germline V gene sequence: CDR1 MNHEY, CDR2 SMNVEV (reference sequence). Trimming cost V 3 bases and J 3 bases; bases outside gene matches: 7. CDR3 in DNA: TGTGCCAGCAGTTTGGGGACTAGCGGGGGTGCCAGCTACAATGAGCAGTTCTTC. Translation: CASSLGTSGGASYNEQFF.

The chain joins TRBV11-3 to TRBJ2-7; D is unresolved. The CDR3 has 13 residues. Germline assignment: CDR1 SGHNT and CDR2 YENEEA. The V and J ends lost 5 bases and 4 bases respectively, with 12 bases between them. Written as DNA, the CDR3 is TGTGCCAGCAGCCCAAACACGGGTTACGAGCAGTACTTC. This encodes CASSPNTGYEQYF.

The chain joins TRBV6-2 or TRBV6-3 to TRBJ1-1; 7 bases are a match to TRBD1. Trimming removed 5 bases from V and 2 bases from J; junction bases left unmatched: 5. Per germline, CDR1 MNHEY and CDR2 SVGEGT. The CDR3 consists of 14 residues. This chain's CDR3 is CASSRQGSNTEAFF. The CDR3 region has the DNA TGTGCCAGCAGTCGACAGGGCTCAAACACTGAAGCTTTCTTT.

The CDR3 sequence: CASSFRGGSEAFF. The CDR3 DNA reads TGTGCCAGCAGTTTCAGGGGTGGTAGTGAAGCTTTCTTT. The gene calls are TRBV6-5 and TRBJ1-1; possible D gene TRBD1, 6 bases. The CDR3 consists of 13 residues. The V gene lost 4 bases and the J gene lost 7 bases, with 13 bases spanning the gap. Germline assignment: CDR1 MNHEY and CDR2 SVGAGI.

V and J are TRBV18 and TRBJ1-1, with D unresolved. Per the germline V gene, CDR1 is KGHSH and CDR2 is LQKENI. Trimming took off 2 bases at V and 6 bases at J, with 16 bases between the two ends. The CDR3 is made up of 15 amino acids. CDR3 sequence (DNA): TGTGCCAGCTCACCAGGGCCGGGGTCGGGAGCTGAAGCTTTCTTT. This encodes CASSPGPGSGAEAFF.